This TCR beta chain was observed in a study of blood T cell repertoires in COVID-19. Produced via immunoSEQ multiplex PCR; TCRdb's table is partial and in-frame only. Found here are about 190,000 clones, roughly four fifths of them singletons; the top ten hold around 12%. Losses at the gene ends were 4 bases for V and 4 bases for J; bases not matched to a gene: 5. The CDR3 length is 14 residues. Germline CDR1 is KGHSH and CDR2 is LQKENI. This sequence was found in a woman between 45 and 60 years old with acute or convalescent COVID-19. The sequenced sample consisted of peripheral blood. The chain employs TRBV18 and TRBJ2-7; 9 nucleotides line up with TRBD1. CDR3 DNA: TGTGCCAGCTCACTTTCGGACAGGGGTTACGAGCAGTACTTC. Its translation is CASSLSDRGYEQYF. Supplemented by reference TRBV18 and TRBJ2-7, the full variable domain reads NAGVMQNPRHLVRRRGQEARLRCSPMKGHSHVYWYRQLPEEGLKFMVYLQKENIIDESGMPKERFSAEFPKEGPSILRIQQVVRGDSAAYFCASSLSDRGYEQYFGPGTRLTVT.